This is a list of T cell receptor beta chains from one sample in a study of OX40 agonist ivuxolimab in advanced cancers. Clones were read by immunoSEQ multiplex PCR, and TCRdb kept only the in-frame ones, dropping some. The sample yields roughly 55,000 clones, about 80% seen once. The source was CD4+ or CD8+ T cells sorted from blood, collected in a trial of the OX40 agonist ivuxolimab. These receptors were taken from an adult with an advanced solid tumor such as melanoma, head and neck, liver or kidney cancer. The CDR3 runs from the conserved cysteine through the conserved F or W. The order of the fields is J gene, clone size, D gene, CDR3 length, V gene, CDR3 DNA, CDR3 protein. A D gene is named only where the DNA matches it firmly. Some rows have no size entry. The others give once, few or many, or a class for an expanded clone.

J: TRBJ1-2
size: .
D: .
length: 11
V: TRBV29-1
DNA: TGCAGCGTTGAAAGGGCGGGCACCTACACCTTC
CDR3: CSVERAGTYTF

J: TRBJ2-1
size: .
D: TRBD2
length: 17
V: TRBV15
DNA: TGTGCCACCAGCAGAGCTCCTAGCGGGGGGACAGGGAATGAGCAGTTCTTC
CDR3: CATSRAPSGGTGNEQFF

J: TRBJ1-4
size: .
D: .
length: 12
V: TRBV19
DNA: TGTGCCACCCAGGCTTATAATGAAAAACTGTTTTTT
CDR3: CATQAYNEKLFF

J: TRBJ2-3
size: .
D: TRBD2
length: 12
V: TRBV6-6
DNA: TGTGCCTGGGGGAGGGAGCCAGATACGCAGTATTTT
CDR3: CAWGREPDTQYF

J: TRBJ2-5
size: .
D: .
length: 13
V: TRBV5-4
DNA: TGTGCCAGCAGTCGGCTAGCGAAGGAGACCCAGTACTTC
CDR3: CASSRLAKETQYF

J: TRBJ2-5
size: .
D: TRBD2
length: 17
V: TRBV9
DNA: TGTGCCAGCAGCGTAGATGGGAGGGGTTCTTTGTGGGAGACCCAGTACTTC
CDR3: CASSVDGRGSLWETQYF

J: TRBJ2-5
size: .
D: .
length: 13
V: TRBV2
DNA: TGTGCCAGCACTTTACTAGCTGGGGAGACCCAGTACTTC
CDR3: CASTLLAGETQYF

J: TRBJ2-1
size: .
D: .
length: 13
V: TRBV6-6
DNA: TGTGCCAGCACCATAGGGGGGACCAATGAGCAGTTCTTC
CDR3: CASTIGGTNEQFF

J: TRBJ1-6
size: .
D: TRBD1
length: 15
V: TRBV18
DNA: TGTGCCAGCTCACCGCTAGGGGACAGCAATTCACCCCTCCACTTT
CDR3: CASSPLGDSNSPLHF

J: TRBJ2-7
size: .
D: .
length: 13
V: TRBV6-1
DNA: TGTGCCAGCAGTGAATTGGACTCCTACGAGCAGTACTTC
CDR3: CASSELDSYEQYF

J: TRBJ2-2
size: once
D: .
length: 14
V: TRBV6-1
DNA: TGTGCCAGCAGTCCTCACGGTGCCACCGGGGAGCTGTTTTTT
CDR3: CASSPHGATGELFF

J: TRBJ2-7
size: .
D: .
length: 13
V: TRBV7-2
DNA: TGTGCCAGCAGTCCAGGGCCTAACTACGAGCAGTACTTC
CDR3: CASSPGPNYEQYF

J: TRBJ2-1
size: .
D: TRBD2
length: 18
V: TRBV28
DNA: TGTGCCAGCAGTCAGGTCGGCCTAGCGGGTTACTTACACAATGAGCAGTTCTTC
CDR3: CASSQVGLAGYLHNEQFF

J: TRBJ1-2
size: .
D: .
length: 14
V: TRBV5-1
DNA: TGCGCCAGCAGCTTGTTTAACAGGGACTATGGCTACACCTTC
CDR3: CASSLFNRDYGYTF

J: TRBJ2-3
size: .
D: .
length: 13
V: TRBV12-5
DNA: TGTGCTAGTGGTTTGGGTACGTCAGATACGCAGTATTTT
CDR3: CASGLGTSDTQYF

J: TRBJ2-1
size: .
D: .
length: 17
V: TRBV4-1
DNA: TGCGCCAGCAGCCCCTTTGAGGTATCGGGCTCCTACAATGAGCAGTTCTTC
CDR3: CASSPFEVSGSYNEQFF

J: TRBJ2-2
size: .
D: .
length: 14
V: TRBV4-1
DNA: TGCGCCAGCAGCCAGAGAATAAACACCGGGGAGCTGTTTTTT
CDR3: CASSQRINTGELFF

J: TRBJ1-5
size: .
D: .
length: 14
V: TRBV5-6
DNA: TGTGCCAGCAGCTTGGGGCTGTACAATCAGCCCCAGCATTTT
CDR3: CASSLGLYNQPQHF

J: TRBJ2-6
size: .
D: .
length: 20
V: TRBV4-2
DNA: TGTGCCAGCAGCCAGACCGGGGGCAGCCTTCAGAGCTCTGGGGCCAACGTCCTGACTTTC
CDR3: CASSQTGGSLQSSGANVLTF

J: TRBJ2-2
size: few
D: .
length: 13
V: TRBV19
DNA: TGTGCCAGTAGTGGTGTGAACACCGGGGAGCTGTTTTTT
CDR3: CASSGVNTGELFF

J: TRBJ2-1
size: .
D: .
length: 12
V: TRBV6-5
DNA: TGTGCCAGCAAGTCCGGGACCAATGAGCAGTTCTTC
CDR3: CASKSGTNEQFF

J: TRBJ2-7
size: .
D: TRBD1
length: 14
V: TRBV18
DNA: TGTGCCAGCTCCTATTTGACAGGGAAGAGCGAGCAGTACTTC
CDR3: CASSYLTGKSEQYF

J: TRBJ1-1
size: .
D: .
length: 14
V: TRBV7-9
DNA: TGTGCCAGCAGCTCAGCTGGGGAGGGTTTGCGAGCTTTCTTT
CDR3: CASSSAGEGLRAFF

J: TRBJ2-3
size: .
D: TRBD1
length: 16
V: TRBV18
DNA: TGTGCCAGCTCACCAGGACAGGGAAGGCGGACAGATACGCAGTATTTT
CDR3: CASSPGQGRRTDTQYF

J: TRBJ1-1
size: once
D: .
length: 14
V: TRBV19
DNA: TGTGCCAGTAGTATCGGTGCACAGAACACTGAAGCTTTCTTT
CDR3: CASSIGAQNTEAFF

J: TRBJ2-1
size: once
D: .
length: 17
V: TRBV5-1
DNA: TGCGCCAGCAGCTTGGATCGGGGTAAAAAGAGCTACAATGAGCAGTTCTTC
CDR3: CASSLDRGKKSYNEQFF

J: TRBJ2-1
size: few
D: TRBD1
length: 13
V: TRBV7-2
DNA: TGTGCCAGCAGCTTTCAGGGGGACAATGAGCAGTTCTTC
CDR3: CASSFQGDNEQFF

J: TRBJ2-3
size: .
D: .
length: 11
V: TRBV5-6
DNA: TGTGCCAGCAGTTTTTATCGGACGCAGTATTTT
CDR3: CASSFYRTQYF

J: TRBJ2-1
size: .
D: .
length: 16
V: TRBV7-3
DNA: TGTGCCAGCAGTCCTTTAGCGCCGAGCTCCTACAATGAGCAGTTCTTC
CDR3: CASSPLAPSSYNEQFF

J: TRBJ1-6
size: .
D: .
length: 13
V: TRBV6-5
DNA: TGTGCCAGTGGACAGAGAACAGATTCACCCCTCCACTTT
CDR3: CASGQRTDSPLHF

J: TRBJ1-2
size: .
D: .
length: 15
V: TRBV5-1
DNA: TGCGCCAGCAGCTTGGCCTCGCTTCTAAACTATGGCTACACCTTC
CDR3: CASSLASLLNYGYTF

J: TRBJ1-1
size: .
D: .
length: 14
V: TRBV19
DNA: TGTGCCAGTAGTCCCCAAGGGATGAACACTGAAGCTTTCTTT
CDR3: CASSPQGMNTEAFF

J: TRBJ1-1
size: few
D: .
length: 13
V: TRBV29-1
DNA: TGCAGCGTGTGGGTCGCCCGGGGCACTGAAGCTTTCTTT
CDR3: CSVWVARGTEAFF

J: TRBJ2-3
size: .
D: .
length: 13
V: TRBV11-3
DNA: TGTGCCAGCAGCTTAGACAGCACAGATACGCAGTATTTT
CDR3: CASSLDSTDTQYF

J: TRBJ1-5
size: once
D: .
length: 15
V: TRBV2
DNA: TGTGCCAGCAGGATGGACAGATCTAGCAATCAGCCCCAGCATTTT
CDR3: CASRMDRSSNQPQHF

J: TRBJ1-2
size: .
D: .
length: 14
V: TRBV10-3
DNA: TGTGCCATCTTCGCGGGGGTGGACTCCTATGGCTACACCTTC
CDR3: CAIFAGVDSYGYTF

J: TRBJ2-7
size: once
D: .
length: 16
V: TRBV11-2
DNA: TGTGCCAGCAGCTCCCTCTTGCAGGACTCTTCCTACGAGCAGTACTTC
CDR3: CASSSLLQDSSYEQYF

J: TRBJ1-5
size: .
D: TRBD1
length: 14
V: TRBV6-5
DNA: TGTGCTTCGCTTGGACAGGGGGCCGATCAGCCCCAGCATTTT
CDR3: CASLGQGADQPQHF

J: TRBJ2-5
size: .
D: .
length: 11
V: TRBV6-6
DNA: TGTGCCACCCTACGCGGCGAGACCCAGTACTTC
CDR3: CATLRGETQYF

J: TRBJ1-2
size: .
D: .
length: 13
V: TRBV4-3
DNA: TGCGCCAGCAGCCAAGATTTACTACGAGGCTACACCTTC
CDR3: CASSQDLLRGYTF

J: TRBJ2-2
size: .
D: .
length: 15
V: TRBV27
DNA: TGTGCCACCCTTCCATGGGGTTCGAACACCGGGGAGCTGTTTTTT
CDR3: CATLPWGSNTGELFF

J: TRBJ2-7
size: .
D: .
length: 13
V: TRBV7-5
DNA: TGTGTCAGAAGCCCCCTCGGACTCTACGAGCAGTACTTC
CDR3: CVRSPLGLYEQYF

J: TRBJ2-2
size: .
D: TRBD2
length: 15
V: TRBV7-8
DNA: TGTGCCAGCAGCTTGGACGGGAGGCCCACCGGGGAGCTGTTTTTT
CDR3: CASSLDGRPTGELFF

J: TRBJ2-7
size: .
D: .
length: 13
V: TRBV5-6
DNA: TGTGCCAGCAGCTTCCAGCCGGGGTACGAGCAGTACTTC
CDR3: CASSFQPGYEQYF

J: TRBJ1-2
size: .
D: TRBD1
length: 14
V: TRBV7-9
DNA: TGTGCCAGCAGCTACCGGACAGGGGCCTATGGCTACACCTTC
CDR3: CASSYRTGAYGYTF

J: TRBJ2-5
size: once
D: .
length: 16
V: TRBV7-5
DNA: TGTGCCAGCAGCTTAGCCGGGACAGGGGGACAAGAGACCCAGTACTTC
CDR3: CASSLAGTGGQETQYF

J: TRBJ2-5
size: .
D: TRBD1
length: 15
V: TRBV28
DNA: TGTGCCAGCAGTACTCTCAGGGGGCGCAGGGAGACCCAGTACTTC
CDR3: CASSTLRGRRETQYF

J: TRBJ2-2
size: .
D: .
length: 17
V: TRBV4-2
DNA: TGTGCCAGCAGCCAAGAGGTGGCGGGCGGCAACACCGGGGAGCTGTTTTTT
CDR3: CASSQEVAGGNTGELFF

J: TRBJ1-2
size: .
D: TRBD1
length: 15
V: TRBV2
DNA: TGTGCCAGCAGTGACCGGGACAGGGGACGGTATGGCTACACCTTC
CDR3: CASSDRDRGRYGYTF

J: TRBJ2-2
size: once
D: TRBD1
length: 14
V: TRBV30
DNA: TGTGCCTGGGGACAGGGATTTAACACCGGGGAGCTGTTTTTT
CDR3: CAWGQGFNTGELFF

J: TRBJ1-2
size: .
D: .
length: 11
V: TRBV7-9
DNA: TGTATTGCCGGCTCTAACTATGGCTACACCTTC
CDR3: CIAGSNYGYTF

J: TRBJ1-2
size: .
D: .
length: 14
V: TRBV5-6
DNA: TGTGCCAGCAGCTTGGGGACAGCCAACTATGGCTACACCTTC
CDR3: CASSLGTANYGYTF

J: TRBJ2-7
size: .
D: .
length: 14
V: TRBV12-5
DNA: TGTGCTAGTGGTTTGGGACCAAGCTCCTACGAGCAGTACTTC
CDR3: CASGLGPSSYEQYF

J: TRBJ2-5
size: .
D: TRBD2
length: 17
V: TRBV9
DNA: TGTGCCAGCGGTTCCGGGACTAGCGGTTGGAAACAAGAGACCCAGTACTTC
CDR3: CASGSGTSGWKQETQYF

J: TRBJ2-7
size: .
D: TRBD2
length: 14
V: TRBV6-1
DNA: TGTGCCAGCAGTTTCGCGGGGGGGCACTACGAGCAGTACTTC
CDR3: CASSFAGGHYEQYF

J: TRBJ2-7
size: .
D: TRBD2
length: 16
V: TRBV27
DNA: TGTGCCAGCAAACCACCGGGACTAGCGGGCCTTTACGAGCAGTACTTC
CDR3: CASKPPGLAGLYEQYF